This T cell receptor (beta chain) was profiled in a study of graft-versus-host responses after intestinal transplantation. Study-wide background: Induction using anti-thymocyte globulin, followed by tacrolimus and steroids for roughly 3 years, was given to all recipients. Study-wide results and limits: Where graft-donor T cell macrochimerism was present, patients had high graft-versus-host to host-versus-graft clonal ratios in allografts. Association was observed between peak circulating GvH clone levels and early post-transplant HvG declines. Marrow from the recipient contained GvH clones, some of which had appeared first in ileum or blood.

The CDR3 covers 14 residues. Trimming pared 1 base from V and 2 bases from J, leaving 5 bases between. Germline lookup yields CDR1 MGHRA and CDR2 YSYEKL. Generated by immunoSEQ multiplex PCR, the TCRdb table keeps only in-frame clones and is missing some. Among approximately 130,000 clones, more than 80% were seen once, and the ten largest hold 0.16%. With respect to this clone: The antigen is unknown.

The starting material was unstimulated CD4+ T cells sorted from spleen or lymph node cells, obtained before intestinal transplant. This receptor was identified in a human donor who received an intestinal transplant. The V gene is TRBV4-1, the J gene TRBJ2-2, with D unclear. CDR3 bases: TGCGCCAGCAGCCAAGGAGCAAACACCGGGGAGCTGTTTTTT. Its protein is CASSQGANTGELFF.